These 8 T cell receptor beta chains originate from one sample sequenced in a study of CD8+CD57+ T cells in acquired aplastic anemia. The template for TCR beta VDJ and CDR3 sequence profiling was genomic DNA. MiXCR, applied by TCRdb to the reads, yields one record per CDR3 protein. This sample carries some 150,000 distinct CDR3 sequences, 40% to 45% of them seen once, and the ten largest clones take more than 7%. Source material: sorted CD4+, CD8+, or CD8+CD57+ T cells (not recorded which) from PBMCs. The receptors here all came from a human donor in good health, serving as a control.

In the case of this clonotype: It may be a read error: a sequence one base away is much more abundant. The chain employs TRBV5-1 and TRBJ1-3; 10 bases map to TRBD1. The CDR3 extends over 15 amino acids. V shed 4 bases, J shed 0 bases, and the junction held 1 base outside the gene matches. The V gene's germline CDR1 is SGHRS and CDR2 YFSETQ. DNA of the CDR3: TGCGCCAGCAGCAGGACAGGGGGCTCTGGAAACACCATATATTTT. It specifies CASSRTGGSGNTIYF.

The rearrangement uses TRBV19 and TRBJ1-5; no definite D call. The CDR3 length is 14 residues. V was shortened by 2 bases and J by 3 bases, with 8 bases between the two germline ends. CDR1 LNHDA and CDR2 SQIVND come from the germline V gene (reference sequence). CDR3 sequence reads: CASSIRGYNQPQHF. CDR3 nucleotide sequence: TGTGCCAGTAGTATACGAGGGTACAATCAGCCCCAGCATTTT.

V is TRBV15 and J is TRBJ1-4; weak D call: TRBD1 (6 bases). V was pared by 1 base and J by 4 bases, with 13 bases between. CDR3 length: 16 amino acids. CDR1 is LNHNV, CDR2 YYDKDF, per germline (reference sequence). The CDR3 protein is CATSRARDTFNEKLFF. In DNA, the CDR3 is TGTGCCACCAGCAGAGCCCGGGACACTTTTAATGAAAAACTGTTTTTT.

This clonotype was found many times. The chain uses TRBV7-9 and TRBJ2-6; perhaps TRBD1 as D (6 bases). V gave up 5 bases and J gave up 0 bases, with 17 bases separating them. Germline CDR1 and CDR2: SEHNR and FQNEAQ (reference sequence). This CDR3 has 18 amino acids. The CDR3: CASSLTGTRLSGANVLTF. The DNA for the CDR3 is TGTGCCAGCAGCCTAACCGGGACACGTCTCTCTGGGGCCAACGTCCTGACTTTC.

The sample holds many counts of this clonotype. J is TRBJ2-2 and V is TRBV2; 7 bases match TRBD1. The trim removed 8 bases at V and 5 bases at J, leaving 8 bases unmatched. The CDR3 totals 14 residues. In germline, CDR1 is SNHLY, CDR2 FYNNEI. The CDR3 DNA follows: TGTGCCAGCCGAGAAGACAGGGATACCGGGGAGCTGTTTTTT. Encoded protein: CASREDRDTGELFF.

This clonotype was recorded only once. The chain carries TRBV14 and TRBJ1-6; the D is unclear. The ends were cut back, 3 bases at V and 10 bases at J, with 7 bases in the middle. This CDR3 has 12 residues. The germline V gene encodes CDR1 SGHDN and CDR2 FVKESK. As DNA, the CDR3 is TGTGCCAGCAGCCATATGCGCTCACCCCTCCACTTT. Its translation is CASSHMRSPLHF.

This clonotype was counted at least ten times. The chain employs TRBV12-3 or TRBV12-4 and TRBJ1-3; the D is unclear. The CDR3 has 12 residues. The V gene lost 5 bases and the J gene lost 4 bases, with 6 bases spanning the gap. The CDR3 nucleotides are TGTGCCAGCAGTGTGACAGGAAACACCATATATTTT. Translation: CASSVTGNTIYF.

The V call is TRBV24-1, the J call TRBJ2-1; possibly TRBD2 for D (6 bases). Germline lookup yields CDR1 KGHDR and CDR2 SFDVKD. The germline V and J ends were trimmed by 3 bases and 9 bases, with 11 bases remaining between them. The CDR3 has 13 residues. CDR3 DNA sequence: TGTGCCACCAGTGATCTGACTAGTGCTGAGCAGTTCTTC. Encoded protein: CATSDLTSAEQFF.